This T cell receptor (beta chain) appears in the sequencing data of a study of beta chain features in type 1 diabetes. The junction had 2 bases not matched to a gene; V was cut back by 2 bases and J by 3 bases. CDR3 size: 14 residues. Germline V gives CDR1 MNHNY, CDR2 SVGAGI (reference sequence). In this sample, this clone turned up a few times. The target antigen is unknown. The study, taken as a whole, reports: Any PCR bias toward short templates would affect both groups alike.

The isolated RNA, all of it, was reverse transcribed, so expressed TCRB transcripts were what got sequenced. Using immunoSEQ multiplex PCR, the repertoire was profiled, and TCRdb retains in-frame clones only, with some absent. The sample holds about 210,000 clones, about a tenth seen once. The sample comprised central memory CD4+ T cells from blood. The TCR comes from a young man in good health. V usage is TRBV6-6 and J usage is TRBJ2-5, with 8 bases aligning to TRBD1. This CDR3 reads CASSYGQGKETQYF. The DNA for the CDR3 is TGTGCCAGCAGTTACGGACAGGGTAAAGAGACCCAGTACTTC.